The sequence of this TCR beta chain was determined in a study of CD8+ T cells in alopecia areata. Whole-study context: Twice a day, 5 to 10 mg of oral tofacitinib was administered to treated patients.

This clone was observed a single time. No antigen is known for it. The V end was cut by 7 bases, the J end by 5 bases, with 17 bases between. Germline CDR1 is SGHVS and CDR2 is FQNEAQ. The length of the CDR3 is 14 residues. Following extraction, RNA underwent reverse transcription to cDNA, which served as the sequencing template. Generated by immunoSEQ multiplex PCR, the TCRdb table keeps only in-frame clones and is missing some. The table includes 42,000 or so clones, around nine tenths detected once. Study-level findings and limits: A great number of expanded lesional clones endured in scalp and blood during tofacitinib. Scalp clonality and expanded CD8+ clones among the top 100 fell significantly with tofacitinib. As there was one nonresponder, how baseline CD8+ expansion relates to response remains uncertain.

The treatment denotes: oral pan-JAK inhibitor, 5-10 mg twice daily. The sequencing here drew on CD8+ T cells sorted from blood, taken at week 24, from a patient treated with tofacitinib. The V call is TRBV7-8, the J call TRBJ2-5, with D possibly being TRBD2 (7 bases). This TCR was sampled from a human donor with alopecia areata. CDR3 sequence reads: CASTPMGGLETQYF. CDR3 nucleotide sequence: TGTGCCAGCACCCCGATGGGGGGGCTTGAGACCCAGTACTTC.